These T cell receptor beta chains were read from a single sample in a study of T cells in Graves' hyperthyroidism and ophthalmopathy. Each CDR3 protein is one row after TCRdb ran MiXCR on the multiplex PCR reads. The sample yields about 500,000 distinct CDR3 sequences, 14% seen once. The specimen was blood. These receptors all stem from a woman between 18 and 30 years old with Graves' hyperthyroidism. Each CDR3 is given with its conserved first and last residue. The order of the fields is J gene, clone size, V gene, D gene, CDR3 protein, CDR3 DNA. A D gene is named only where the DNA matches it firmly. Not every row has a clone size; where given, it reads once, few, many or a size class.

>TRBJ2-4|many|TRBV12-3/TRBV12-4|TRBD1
CASSLSNRGDIQYF
TGTGCCAGCAGTTTAAGTAACAGGGGAGACATTCAGTACTTC
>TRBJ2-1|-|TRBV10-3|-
CAIRTDINNEQFF
TGTGCCATCAGGACGGACATTAACAATGAGCAGTTCTTC
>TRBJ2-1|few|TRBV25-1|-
CASNPEPGSYNEQFF
TGTGCCAGCAACCCTGAGCCGGGTTCCTACAATGAGCAGTTCTTC
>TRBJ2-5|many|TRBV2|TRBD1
CASNRGQVLVQTQYF
TGTGCCAGCAACCGGGGACAGGTACTGGTGCAGACCCAGTACTTC
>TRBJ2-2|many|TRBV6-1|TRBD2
CASRSGAGELFF
TGTGCCAGCAGGAGCGGGGCCGGGGAGCTGTTTTTT
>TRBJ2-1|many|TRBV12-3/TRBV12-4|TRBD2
CASSRLAGQYNEQFF
TGTGCCAGCAGTCGTCTAGCGGGGCAGTACAATGAGCAGTTCTTC
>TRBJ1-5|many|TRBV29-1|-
CSVAPDNQPQHF
TGCAGCGTTGCTCCAGACAATCAGCCCCAGCATTTT
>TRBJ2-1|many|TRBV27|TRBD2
CASSLSMGLRLALHEQFF
TGTGCCAGCAGTTTATCGATGGGTTTGAGACTAGCGCTGCATGAGCAGTTCTTC
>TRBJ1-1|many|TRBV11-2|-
CASSLDRRGTEAFF
TGTGCCAGCAGCTTAGACAGGCGAGGAACTGAAGCTTTCTTT
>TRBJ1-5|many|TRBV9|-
CASSATGLGQPQHF
TGTGCCAGCAGCGCCACAGGGTTGGGTCAGCCCCAGCATTTT
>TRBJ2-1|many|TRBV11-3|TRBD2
CASSIWEGLAGVHNEQFF
TGTGCCAGCAGCATATGGGAGGGACTAGCGGGAGTCCACAATGAGCAGTTCTTC
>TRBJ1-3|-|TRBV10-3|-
CAIRSDVVNTIYF
TGTGCCATCAGATCTGACGTGGTGAACACCATATATTTT
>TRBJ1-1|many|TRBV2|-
CASKGLDGGTEAFF
TGTGCCAGCAAGGGTTTGGACGGCGGCACTGAAGCTTTCTTT
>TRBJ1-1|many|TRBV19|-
CASKFSGDTEAFF
TGTGCCAGTAAGTTCTCGGGGGACACTGAAGCTTTCTTT
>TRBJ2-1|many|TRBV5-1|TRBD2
CASSPRELSYNEQFF
TGCGCCAGCAGCCCGCGGGAGCTGTCCTACAATGAGCAGTTCTTC
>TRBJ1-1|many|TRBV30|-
CAWSEDRLNTEAFF
TGTGCCTGGAGTGAGGACAGATTGAACACTGAAGCTTTCTTT
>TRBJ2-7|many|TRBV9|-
CASSVGQATFDEQYF
TGTGCCAGCAGCGTAGGACAGGCCACGTTTGACGAGCAGTACTTC
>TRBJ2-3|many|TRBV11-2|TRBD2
CASRNFGLASTDTQYF
TGTGCCAGCAGAAACTTCGGACTAGCGAGCACAGATACGCAGTATTTT
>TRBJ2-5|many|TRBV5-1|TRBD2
CASSLIQRERETQYF
TGCGCCAGCAGCTTGATACAGCGGGAGCGAGAGACCCAGTACTTC
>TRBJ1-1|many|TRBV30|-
CAWSALLDGNTEAFF
TGTGCCTGGAGTGCTCTTTTGGACGGGAACACTGAAGCTTTCTTT
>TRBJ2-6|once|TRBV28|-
CASSTRTPGANVLTF
TGTGCCAGCAGTACCCGGACCCCTGGGGCCAACGTCCTGACTTTC
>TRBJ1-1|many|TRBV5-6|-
CASSLDSYYTEAFF
TGTGCCAGCAGCTTGGACAGTTATTACACTGAAGCTTTCTTT
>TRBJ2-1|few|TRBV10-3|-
CAISESNNLPNEQFF
TGTGCCATCAGTGAGTCGAATAACTTGCCCAATGAGCAGTTCTTC
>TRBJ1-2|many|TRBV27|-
CASSLSDGILYGYTF
TGTGCCAGCAGTTTATCAGATGGCATCCTCTATGGCTACACCTTC
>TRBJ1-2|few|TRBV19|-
CASSGTLYYGYTF
TGTGCCAGTAGTGGCACTTTATACTATGGCTACACCTTC
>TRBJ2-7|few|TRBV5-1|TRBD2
CASSLPTSGRYEQYF
TGCGCCAGCAGCTTGCCTACTAGCGGGAGGTACGAGCAGTACTTC
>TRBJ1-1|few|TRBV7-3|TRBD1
CASSLTGQKNTEAFF
TGTGCCAGCAGCTTAACGGGACAGAAGAACACTGAAGCTTTCTTT
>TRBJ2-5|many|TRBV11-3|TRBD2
CASSLDNWWTSGRSGETQYF
TGTGCCAGCAGCTTAGATAATTGGTGGACTAGCGGGAGAAGTGGGGAGACCCAGTACTTC
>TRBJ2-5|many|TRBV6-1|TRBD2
CASRGPGLAEQETQYF
TGTGCCAGCAGGGGTCCGGGACTAGCGGAACAAGAGACCCAGTACTTC
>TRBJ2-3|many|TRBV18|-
CASSPGGSDTQYF
TGTGCCAGCTCACCAGGAGGGTCAGATACGCAGTATTTT
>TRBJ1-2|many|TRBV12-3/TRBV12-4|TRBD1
CASSLAFLSDRDYGYTF
TGTGCCAGCAGTTTAGCGTTCTTAAGTGACAGGGACTATGGCTACACCTTC
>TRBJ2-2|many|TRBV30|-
CAWSRTVNTGELFF
TGTGCCTGGAGTAGGACAGTGAACACCGGGGAGCTGTTTTTT
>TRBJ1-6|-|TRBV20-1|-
CSATQGGLNNSPLHF
TGCAGTGCTACCCAAGGGGGGTTAAATAATTCACCCCTCCACTTT
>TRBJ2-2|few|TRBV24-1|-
CATSGASTGELFF
TGTGCCACCAGTGGAGCAAGCACCGGGGAGCTGTTTTTT
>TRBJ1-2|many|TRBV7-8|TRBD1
CASSLTGRADGYTF
TGTGCCAGCAGCTTGACAGGGAGAGCGGATGGCTACACCTTC
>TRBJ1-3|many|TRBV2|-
CASRPHSGNTIYF
TGTGCCAGCAGGCCGCACTCTGGAAACACCATATATTTT
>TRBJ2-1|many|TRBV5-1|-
CASSFLLTGTDMGNEQFF
TGCGCCAGCAGCTTCTTGCTGACCGGGACCGATATGGGCAATGAGCAGTTCTTC
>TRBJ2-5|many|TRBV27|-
CASGRASSPAETQYF
TGTGCCAGCGGCCGAGCGAGTAGCCCAGCAGAGACCCAGTACTTC
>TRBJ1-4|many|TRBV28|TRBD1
CASCLGGNEKLFF
TGTGCCAGTTGCCTAGGGGGCAATGAAAAACTGTTTTTT
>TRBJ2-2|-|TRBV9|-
CASSVGLAKNTGELFF
TGTGCCAGCAGCGTAGGGCTAGCGAAAAACACCGGGGAGCTGTTTTTT
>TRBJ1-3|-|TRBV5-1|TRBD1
CASSLETGVGNTIYF
TGCGCCAGCAGCTTGGAGACAGGGGTTGGAAACACCATATATTTT
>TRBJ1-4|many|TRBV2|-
CASSELGEKLFF
TGTGCCAGCAGTGAATTGGGTGAAAAACTGTTTTTT
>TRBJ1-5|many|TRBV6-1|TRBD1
CASSGWDSSNQPQHF
TGTGCCAGCAGTGGTTGGGACAGCTCAAATCAGCCCCAGCATTTT
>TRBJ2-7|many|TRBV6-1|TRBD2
CASSEGLAGVHEQYF
TGTGCCAGCAGTGAGGGACTAGCGGGAGTACACGAGCAGTACTTC
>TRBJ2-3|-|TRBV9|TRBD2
CASSVASGHVADTQYF
TGTGCCAGCAGCGTAGCTAGCGGGCATGTCGCAGATACGCAGTATTTT
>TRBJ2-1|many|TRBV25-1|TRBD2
CASSEGKRREGNNEQFF
TGTGCCAGCAGTGAAGGGAAGCGGCGGGAGGGCAACAATGAGCAGTTCTTC
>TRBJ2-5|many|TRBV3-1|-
CASSQIGEKLQETQYF
TGTGCCAGCAGCCAGATAGGGGAGAAACTCCAAGAGACCCAGTACTTC